This entry lists 10 T cell receptor beta chains sequenced from one sample in a study of T cell responses to AZD1222 COVID-19 vaccine (dated by TCRdb to 2020 to 2022). The method behind the library was the immunoSEQ multiplex PCR assay. TCRdb re-hosts the immuneACCESS table, in-frame sequences only. Its copies lack some clones; in the studies checked, an unresolved V gene accounts for under half of them, and the cause for the rest is not known. The sample yields 150,000 to 200,000 clones; 88% were counted once. The top ten hold 11% of the sample. What the time point label conveys for this sample: about 28 days (+/-7) after the second vaccine dose. This sample comprised peripheral blood, obtained 28 days after the second AZD1222 dose. These receptors originate from an adult who received the AZD1222 COVID-19 vaccine.

The J gene is TRBJ2-3, the V gene TRBV7-9, with 7 bases identical to TRBD1. Trimming removed 5 bases from V and 2 bases from J; junction bases left unmatched: 10. This CDR3 is 16 amino acids long. Germline V gene data show CDR1 as SEHNR and CDR2 as FQNEAQ (reference sequence). The CDR3 sequence: CASSDRVKGATDTQYF. CDR3 in DNA: TGTGCCAGCAGCGACAGGGTAAAGGGGGCCACAGATACGCAGTATTTT.

This clone was counted between two and nine times. J is TRBJ1-5 and V is TRBV28; a weak D match, TRBD1 (5 bases). This CDR3 contains 19 residues. Germline V gives CDR1 MDHEN, CDR2 SYDVKM. Trimming shortened V by 1 base and J by 3 bases, and 22 bases separated the two germline ends. The CDR3 DNA follows: TGTGCCAGCAGTTTATTGGTGGGCCGGGACCTAGGGTCCAATCAGCCCCAGCATTTT. Protein sequence: CASSLLVGRDLGSNQPQHF.

The J gene is TRBJ1-1, the V gene TRBV5-1; weak D call: TRBD1 (6 bases). Germline CDR1 and CDR2: SGHRS and YFSETQ. The V and J ends lost 1 base and 1 base respectively, with 17 bases between them. The CDR3 has 17 amino acids. CDR3 bases: TGCGCCAGCAGCTTGCTCAATCAGGGGCGAGGGAACACTGAAGCTTTCTTT. Translation: CASSLLNQGRGNTEAFF. Looking up the rest from reference TRBV5-1 and TRBJ1-1 gives the full variable domain: KAGVTQTPRYLIKTRGQQVTLSCSPISGHRSVSWYQQTPGQGLQFLFEYFSETQRNKGNFPGRFSGRQFSNSRSEMNVSTLELGDSALYLCASSLLNQGRGNTEAFFGQGTRLTVV.

The chain employs TRBV5-4 and TRBJ2-2; 9 nucleotides agree with TRBD2. The junction had 9 bases not matched to a gene; V was cut back by 4 bases and J by 5 bases. In germline, CDR1 is SGHNT, CDR2 YYREEE (reference sequence). CDR3 size: 16 residues. In nucleotides, the CDR3 is TGTGCCAGCAGCGTAGAGACTAGCGGAGAAACCGGGGAGCTGTTTTTT. Encoded protein: CASSVETSGETGELFF.

The chain links TRBV7-2 to TRBJ2-3; the D is unclear. Per germline, CDR1 SGHTA and CDR2 FQGNSA. V was trimmed by 6 bases and J by 0 bases, leaving 10 bases between them. This CDR3 has 14 residues. DNA for the CDR3: TGTGCCAGCAGACCCGGACCTAGCACAGATACGCAGTATTTT. Translating it yields CASRPGPSTDTQYF.

The V call is TRBV7-9, the J call TRBJ1-3; D not certain. The germline V gene has CDR1 SEHNR and CDR2 FQNEAQ (reference sequence). This CDR3 has 13 amino acids. Deletions cut 7 bases from V and 4 bases from J, with 11 bases between. The CDR3 sequence is CASTSAVGNTIYF. CDR3 nucleotides: TGTGCCAGCACGTCAGCCGTGGGAAACACCATATATTTT.

The table lists this clone with a few counts. V usage is TRBV2 and J usage is TRBJ2-3; 7 bases line up with TRBD2. Trimming cost V 3 bases and J 7 bases; bases outside gene matches: 10. CDR1 is SNHLY and CDR2 is FYNNEI in the germline V gene. CDR3 size: 15 residues. The CDR3 DNA sequence: TGTGCCAGCAGTGAGGCAGGGAGGGTTGGACATACGCAGTATTTT. Translating gives CASSEAGRVGHTQYF.

This chain joins TRBV25-1 and TRBJ2-3; TRBD1 or TRBD2 may be the D gene (5 bases each). V was cut by 1 base and J by 5 bases, with 13 bases left in between. Per germline, CDR1 MGHDK and CDR2 SYGVNS. The CDR3 totals 15 residues. The DNA of the CDR3 is TGTGCCAGCAGTGAATGGGCAGGGACGGAAGATACGCAGTATTTT. Protein: CASSEWAGTEDTQYF.

The chain uses TRBV11-2 and TRBJ2-5; D is unclear. Trimming removed 0 bases from V and 5 bases from J, with 4 bases in between. The CDR3 runs 12 residues. The V gene's germline CDR1 is SGHAT and CDR2 FQNNGV. The CDR3 is CASSLDRETQYF. CDR3 in DNA: TGTGCCAGCAGCTTAGATCGGGAGACCCAGTACTTC.

J is TRBJ1-1 and V is TRBV5-1; maybe TRBD1 (6 bases). Germline assignment: CDR1 SGHRS and CDR2 YFSETQ. Trimming removed 5 bases from V and 4 bases from J, with 15 bases in between. The CDR3 is 14 residues long. The CDR3 nucleotides read TGCGCCAGCAGGGGACACAGGCCAGGCACTGAAGCTTTCTTT. Encoded protein: CASRGHRPGTEAFF.